Below, 5 T cell receptor beta chains from the same sample are listed, as sequenced in a study of PD-L1 blockade in urothelial cancer. The time point: pretreatment peripheral blood. Produced via immunoSEQ multiplex PCR; TCRdb's table is partial and in-frame only. The sample lists about 74,000 clones, roughly 90% occurring once. Sequencing used PBMCs, obtained around atezolizumab (anti-PD-L1) treatment. These receptors originate from an older man with urothelial cancer.

V and J are TRBV6-4 and TRBJ2-1; 9 nucleotides align to TRBD2. The V gene's germline CDR1 is MRHNA and CDR2 SNTAGT. The CDR3 sequence is 18 residues long. V shed 1 base and J 3 bases; nucleotides not matched to a gene: 10. CDR3 region: CASSDCGLAGESYNEQFF. The DNA of the CDR3 is TGTGCCAGCAGTGACTGTGGGTTAGCGGGAGAGAGCTACAATGAGCAGTTCTTC.

V gene TRBV5-1 combines with J gene TRBJ2-1; 9 bases agree with TRBD2. Germline-derived CDR1 and CDR2 are SGHRS and YFSETQ. This CDR3 has 17 amino acids. With V trimmed by 5 bases and J by 3 bases, 12 bases remained unmatched. The CDR3 sequence: CASRRIPLAGNYNEQFF. In nucleotides, the CDR3 is TGCGCCAGCAGGAGGATTCCTCTAGCGGGAAACTACAATGAGCAGTTCTTC.

The chain combines TRBV7-8 with TRBJ2-2, with 8 bases that match TRBD1. V was pared by 3 bases and J by 4 bases, with 1 base of the junction left unmatched. The CDR3 spans 14 residues. Looked up from germline, CDR1 is SGHVS and CDR2 is FQNEAQ. The CDR3 DNA reads as TGTGCCAGCAGCTTGGGACAGGCCACCGGGGAGCTGTTTTTT. It specifies CASSLGQATGELFF.

The genes are TRBV4-2 and TRBJ2-3; 14 bases line up with TRBD2. The CDR3 runs 17 residues. Germline V CDR1 and CDR2: LGHNA, YNFKEQ. V lost 0 bases and J lost 6; bases outside the gene matches: 5. CDR3 bases: TGTGCCAGCAGCCAAGAGAGAAGGACTAGCGGGAGGGATACGCAGTATTTT. Its protein is CASSQERRTSGRDTQYF.

The CDR3 nucleotides are TGCGCCAGCAGCCAGGGACAGGGGGCGCTGGTTAATGAGCAGTTCTTC. It specifies CASSQGQGALVNEQFF. This rearrangement joins TRBV4-1 to TRBJ2-1, with 12 bases fitting TRBD1. Germline lookup yields CDR1 MGHRA and CDR2 YSYEKL. V lost 3 bases and J lost 7; bases outside the gene matches: 7. The CDR3 extends over 16 amino acids.